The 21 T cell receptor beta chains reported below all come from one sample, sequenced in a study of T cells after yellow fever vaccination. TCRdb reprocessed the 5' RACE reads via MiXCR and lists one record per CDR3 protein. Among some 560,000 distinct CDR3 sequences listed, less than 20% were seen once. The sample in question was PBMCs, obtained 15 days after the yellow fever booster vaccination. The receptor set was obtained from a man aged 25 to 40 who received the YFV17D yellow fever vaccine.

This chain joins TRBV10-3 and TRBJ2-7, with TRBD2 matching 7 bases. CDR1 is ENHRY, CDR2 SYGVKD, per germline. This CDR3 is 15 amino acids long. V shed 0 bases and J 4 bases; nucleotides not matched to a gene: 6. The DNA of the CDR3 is TGTGCCATCAGTGAGTCTTGGGGGAGGGAGTACGAGCAGTACTTC. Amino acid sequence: CAISESWGREYEQYF.

The CDR3 sequence is CASRGGSNQPQHF. The CDR3 DNA sequence: TGTGCCAGCAGGGGGGGTAGCAATCAGCCCCAGCATTTT. The chain carries TRBV6-1 and TRBJ1-5, with D possibly matching TRBD1 (5 bases). The CDR3 is 13 residues long. Germline V gene sequence: CDR1 MNHNS, CDR2 SASEGT. V dropped 6 bases and J dropped 0 bases, with 6 bases sitting between them.

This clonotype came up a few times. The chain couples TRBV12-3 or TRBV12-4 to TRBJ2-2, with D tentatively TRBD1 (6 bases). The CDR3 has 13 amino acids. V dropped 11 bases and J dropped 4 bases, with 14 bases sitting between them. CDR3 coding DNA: TGTGCCTTCCGGGACAAGATCACCGGGGAGCTGTTTTTT. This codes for CAFRDKITGELFF.

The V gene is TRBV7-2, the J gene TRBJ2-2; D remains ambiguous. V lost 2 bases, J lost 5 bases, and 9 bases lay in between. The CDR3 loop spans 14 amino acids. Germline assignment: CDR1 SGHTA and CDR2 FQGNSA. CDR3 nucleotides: TGTGCCAGCAGCTTACTAGTGGGGACCGGGGAGCTGTTTTTT. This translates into CASSLLVGTGELFF.

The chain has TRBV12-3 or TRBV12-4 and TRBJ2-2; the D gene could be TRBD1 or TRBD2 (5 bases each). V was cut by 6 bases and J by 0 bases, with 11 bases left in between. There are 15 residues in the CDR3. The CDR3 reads CASSRSGPNTGELFF. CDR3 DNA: TGTGCCAGCAGCCGTTCGGGGCCGAACACCGGGGAGCTGTTTTTT.

The CDR3: CSVATPGPGVGTEAFF. CDR3 bases: TGCAGCGTTGCAACACCGGGACCCGGGGTGGGCACTGAAGCTTTCTTT. The V and J genes are TRBV29-1 and TRBJ1-1, with D perhaps TRBD1 (5 bases). The V end was cut by 4 bases, the J end by 4 bases, with 22 bases between. The CDR3 extends over 16 amino acids. Germline CDR1 SQVTM, CDR2 ANQGSEA.

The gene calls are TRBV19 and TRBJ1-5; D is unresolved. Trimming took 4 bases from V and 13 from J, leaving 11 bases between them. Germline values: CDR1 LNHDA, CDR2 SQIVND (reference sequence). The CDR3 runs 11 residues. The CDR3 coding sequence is TGTGCCAGTAGTAGGGCGGAAAGTCAGCATTTT. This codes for CASSRAESQHF.

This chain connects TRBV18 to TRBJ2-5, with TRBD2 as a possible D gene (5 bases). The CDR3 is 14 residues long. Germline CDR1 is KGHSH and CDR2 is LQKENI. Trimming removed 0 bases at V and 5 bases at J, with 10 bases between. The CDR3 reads CASSPPSGGETQYF. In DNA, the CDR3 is TGTGCCAGCTCACCACCGTCGGGCGGGGAGACCCAGTACTTC.

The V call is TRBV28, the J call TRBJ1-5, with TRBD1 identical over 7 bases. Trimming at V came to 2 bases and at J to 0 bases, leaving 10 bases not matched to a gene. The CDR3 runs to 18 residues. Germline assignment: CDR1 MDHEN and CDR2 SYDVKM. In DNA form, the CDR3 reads TGTGCCAGCAGTTTACAGGGGGTGCTTGAGTATAGCAATCAGCCCCAGCATTTT. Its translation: CASSLQGVLEYSNQPQHF. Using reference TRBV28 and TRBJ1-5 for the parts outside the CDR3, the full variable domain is DVKVTQSSRYLVKRTGEKVFLECVQDMDHENMFWYRQDPGLGLRLIYFSYDVKMKEKGDIPEGYSVSREKKERFSLILESASTNQTSMYLCASSLQGVLEYSNQPQHFGDGTRLSIL.

Written as DNA, the CDR3 is TGTGCCAGCAGCCCGGACTCCATGGGGGCCCAGCATTTT. Its translation: CASSPDSMGAQHF. The J gene is TRBJ1-5, the V gene TRBV25-1; D is possibly TRBD1 (5 bases). The CDR3 loop spans 13 amino acids. The V gene lost 6 bases and the J gene lost 11 bases, with 17 bases spanning the gap. The germline V gene has CDR1 MGHDK and CDR2 SYGVNS. Variable domain in full (rest from reference TRBV25-1 and TRBJ1-5): EADIYQTPRYLVIGTGKKITLECSQTMGHDKMYWYQQDPGMELHLIHYSYGVNSTEKGDLSSESTVSRIRTEHFPLTLESARPSHTSQYLCASSPDSMGAQHFGDGTRLSIL.

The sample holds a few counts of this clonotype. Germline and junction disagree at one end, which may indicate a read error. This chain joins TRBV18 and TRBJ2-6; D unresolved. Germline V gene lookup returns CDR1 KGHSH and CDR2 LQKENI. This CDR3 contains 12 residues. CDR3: CASSSPSNVLTF. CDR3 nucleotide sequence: TGTGCCAGCTCATCACCAAGCAACGTCCTGACTTTC.

CDR3 sequence reads: CASSESVRSYNEQFF. The CDR3 bases are TGTGCCAGCAGCGAATCTGTGCGCTCCTACAATGAGCAGTTCTTC. The chain has TRBV6-4 and TRBJ2-1; D is unresolved. Germline V gives CDR1 MRHNA, CDR2 SNTAGT. V lost 6 bases and J lost 0, with 12 bases in between. This CDR3 region has 15 residues.

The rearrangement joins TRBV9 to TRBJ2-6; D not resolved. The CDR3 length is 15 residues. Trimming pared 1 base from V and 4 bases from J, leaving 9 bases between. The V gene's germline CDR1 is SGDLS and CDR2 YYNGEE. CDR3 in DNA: TGTGCCAGCAGCGTAATAGGTAGCGGGGCCAACGTCCTGACTTTC. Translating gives CASSVIGSGANVLTF.

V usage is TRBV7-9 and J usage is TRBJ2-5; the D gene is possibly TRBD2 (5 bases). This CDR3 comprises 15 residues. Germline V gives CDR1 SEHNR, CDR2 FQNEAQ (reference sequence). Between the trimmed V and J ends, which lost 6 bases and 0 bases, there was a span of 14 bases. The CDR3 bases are TGTGCCAGCAGTTCGACTACACAGTACCAAGAGACCCAGTACTTC. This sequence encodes CASSSTTQYQETQYF.

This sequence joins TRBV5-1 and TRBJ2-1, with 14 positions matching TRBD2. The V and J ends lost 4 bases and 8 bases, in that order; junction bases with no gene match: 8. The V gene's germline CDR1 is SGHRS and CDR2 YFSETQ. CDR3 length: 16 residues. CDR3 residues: CASSRGTSGSLDEQFF. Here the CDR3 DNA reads TGCGCCAGCAGCAGAGGGACTAGCGGGAGTTTGGATGAGCAGTTCTTC.

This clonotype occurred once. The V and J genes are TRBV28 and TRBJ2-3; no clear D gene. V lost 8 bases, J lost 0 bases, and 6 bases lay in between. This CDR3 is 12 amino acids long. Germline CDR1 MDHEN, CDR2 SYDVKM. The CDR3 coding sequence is TGTGCCAGCGATCAGAGCACAGATACGCAGTATTTT. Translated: CASDQSTDTQYF.

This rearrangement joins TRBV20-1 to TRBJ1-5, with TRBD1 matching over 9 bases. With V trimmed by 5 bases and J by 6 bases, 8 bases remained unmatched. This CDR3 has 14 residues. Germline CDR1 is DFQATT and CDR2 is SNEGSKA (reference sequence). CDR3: CSASPGQGFQPQHF. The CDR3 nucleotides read TGCAGTGCTTCGCCGGGACAGGGCTTTCAGCCCCAGCATTTT.

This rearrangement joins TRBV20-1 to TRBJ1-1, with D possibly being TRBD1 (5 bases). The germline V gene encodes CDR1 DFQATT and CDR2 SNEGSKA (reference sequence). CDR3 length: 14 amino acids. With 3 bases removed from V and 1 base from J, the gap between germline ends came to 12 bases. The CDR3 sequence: CSAREGTQNTEAFF. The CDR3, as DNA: TGCAGTGCTAGGGAGGGGACCCAGAACACTGAAGCTTTCTTT.

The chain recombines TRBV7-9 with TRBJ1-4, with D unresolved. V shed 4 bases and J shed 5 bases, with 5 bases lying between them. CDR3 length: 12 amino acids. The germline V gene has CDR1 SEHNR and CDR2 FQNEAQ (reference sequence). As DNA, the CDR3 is TGTGCCAGCAGCTCGATGAATGAAAAACTGTTTTTT. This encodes CASSSMNEKLFF.

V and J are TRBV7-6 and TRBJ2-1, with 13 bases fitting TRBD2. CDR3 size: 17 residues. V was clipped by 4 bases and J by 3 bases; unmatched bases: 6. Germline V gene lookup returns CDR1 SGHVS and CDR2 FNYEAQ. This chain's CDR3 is CASSSGTSGEVYNEQFF. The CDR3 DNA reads TGTGCCAGCAGCTCCGGGACTAGCGGGGAAGTCTACAATGAGCAGTTCTTC.

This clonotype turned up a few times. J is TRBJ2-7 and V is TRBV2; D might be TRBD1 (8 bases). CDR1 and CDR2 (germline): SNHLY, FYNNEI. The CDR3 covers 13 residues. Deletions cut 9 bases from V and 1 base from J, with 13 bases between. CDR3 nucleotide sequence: TGTGCCAGTACAGGGGGGGGTTCCTACGAGCAGTACTTC. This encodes CASTGGGSYEQYF.